The present T cell receptor beta chain was sequenced within a study of T cells in Graves' hyperthyroidism and ophthalmopathy. Findings and limits, study-wide: Expanded thyroid clonotypes (above 0.001) were mostly also found in blood. The model predicted ophthalmopathy a median around six months before onset.

RNA transcripts were the template for amplifying TCR beta CDR3 regions. The TCR CDR3 first-round RT-PCR relied on the HTBI primer set. TCRdb ran MiXCR on the multiplex PCR reads and lists one entry per CDR3 protein. Seen here are 550,000 to 700,000 distinct CDR3 sequences, just over 45% observed once, and the top ten hold 19%. Lactation, pregnancy, other autoimmune disease or uncontrolled infection led to exclusion of patients. Germline CDR1 reads SGHDN; CDR2 reads FVKESK. CDR3 length: 12 residues. Trimming left V 4 bases short and J 9 bases short, with 9 bases between. This clonotype was observed a handful of times. What it recognizes is unknown.

The TCR originated in an adult woman with Graves' disease, either hyperthyroidism or ophthalmopathy (not recorded which). Input material: peripheral blood or thyroid tissue (not recorded which). The chain is built from TRBV14 and TRBJ2-2; the D gene could be TRBD1 or TRBD2 (5 bases each). CDR3 DNA: TGTGCCAGCAGCCCGGGACCCCGGGAGCTGTTTTTT. Its protein product is CASSPGPRELFF.